A selection of T cell receptor beta chains follows, all from one sample in a study of T cell responses to AZD1222 COVID-19 vaccine. TCRdb keeps only in-frame clones here, not all; method: immunoSEQ multiplex PCR. The sample consists of some 150,000 clones, 90% to 95% of them appearing once. The sequencing here drew on peripheral blood, taken on day 0 of AZD1222 vaccination. The receptor set was obtained from an adult in good health. Each CDR3 is given without its conserved first and last residue. The order of the fields is V gene, clone size, J gene, CDR3 protein. Clone size appears in some rows only: once, few, many, or a class for an expanded clone.

>TRBV18|-|TRBJ1-5
ASSLTGGRSNQPQH
>TRBV15|-|TRBJ2-7
ATSRGRGGGSSYEQY
>TRBV28|-|TRBJ1-4
ASTLWGLRTEKLF
>TRBV11-2|-|TRBJ1-4
ASSWDAQKLF
>TRBV9|-|TRBJ2-7
ASSPRDRVNEQY
>TRBV13|-|TRBJ1-4
ASSLSPGTANEKLF
>TRBV2|-|TRBJ2-7
ASTWGLAGRNEQY
>TRBV5-1|-|TRBJ1-2
ASSQDRVDYGYT
>TRBV7-2|-|TRBJ1-1
ASSQAQGASEAF
>TRBV29-1|-|TRBJ2-1
SVESPIRYNEQF
>TRBV5-1|-|TRBJ2-5
ASSLGFGTELGTQY
>TRBV28|-|TRBJ2-7
ASSSSRGYYEQY
>TRBV28|-|TRBJ2-2
ASSLWEIGELF
>TRBV5-6|-|TRBJ1-5
ASSVRGGGAWQPQH
>TRBV5-1|once|TRBJ2-1
ASSLSSGSLNEQF
>TRBV10-2|-|TRBJ1-4
ASSERQGGSNEKLF
>TRBV29-1|-|TRBJ1-3
SVRRPGSGNTIY
>TRBV30|once|TRBJ2-3
AWSKVGTGGTDTQY
>TRBV25-1|-|TRBJ2-2
ASSQAGGPDTGELF
>TRBV4-3|-|TRBJ2-3
ASSQAGPGLAGGLFTDTQY
>TRBV10-3|-|TRBJ1-1
AISRPFMNTEAF
>TRBV6-5|-|TRBJ2-7
ASLAGTYEQY
>TRBV19|-|TRBJ1-2
ASTPGTGNYGYT
>TRBV15|-|TRBJ1-4
ATGQRNEKLF
>TRBV7-9|-|TRBJ1-1
ASSRETGGTEAF
>TRBV20-1|-|TRBJ2-3
SASSGPLAGTDTQY
>TRBV11-3|-|TRBJ2-3
ASSGSADTQY
>TRBV4-2|-|TRBJ2-3
ASSQDGGLTDTQY
>TRBV13|-|TRBJ2-3
ASSSPTSGSTDTQY
>TRBV5-5|-|TRBJ2-7
ASTTQVNRGGEQY
>TRBV7-9|-|TRBJ2-7
ASTGDFVYEQY
>TRBV4-1|-|TRBJ2-5
ASSQKMDGQWTQY
>TRBV27|-|TRBJ1-1
ASSPLGGHLNTEAF
>TRBV19|-|TRBJ1-2
ASSMTGGFYGYT
>TRBV7-3|-|TRBJ2-5
ASSPQGVQETQY
>TRBV4-3|-|TRBJ1-4
ASSQAQRFATNEKLF
>TRBV5-1|-|TRBJ1-2
ASSFYRGLGYGYT
>TRBV15|-|TRBJ2-4
ATSRDFKRPDGIQY
>TRBV7-9|-|TRBJ2-5
ASSSNRGWGPQETQY
>TRBV5-4|-|TRBJ2-2
ASSPSVDPGELF
>TRBV27|-|TRBJ2-1
ASNSGVYNEQF
>TRBV10-3|-|TRBJ1-1
AISEPPNTEAF
>TRBV20-1|-|TRBJ2-3
SDVAGDTQY
>TRBV19|-|TRBJ1-1
ASSPLIGGEAF
>TRBV18|-|TRBJ1-4
ARLSYRDRLEKLF
>TRBV14|-|TRBJ2-2
ASSPLLGRGTGELF
>TRBV29-1|-|TRBJ2-7
SVARTSGTYEQY
>TRBV6-5|-|TRBJ1-2
ASSPDRGYGYT
>TRBV6-5|-|TRBJ1-5
ASTDRGQNNQPQH
>TRBV12-3/TRBV12-4|-|TRBJ1-1
ASTRQWNTEAF
>TRBV7-8|-|TRBJ1-2
ASKGQLSYGYT
>TRBV29-1|-|TRBJ1-2
SVSPDSFYGYT
>TRBV27|once|TRBJ2-5
ASSPRTSGLETQY
>TRBV18|-|TRBJ1-5
ASSPPQGQANQPQH
>TRBV11-2|-|TRBJ2-3
ASSSGQSTDTQY